These 6 T cell receptor beta chains share one sample of origin, sequenced in a study of cytomegalovirus exposure and HLA in healthy donors. Use of 60 Vbeta and 13 Jbeta primers characterized the PCR. Profiling relied on immunoSEQ multiplex PCR, and the TCRdb table lists in-frame clones only, not all of them. The sample holds about 180,000 clones, around 77% seen once. Sequenced input: PBMCs. These receptor sequences come from a man in his sixties in good health and CMV-seronegative.

Notes on this clone: The same CDR3 arises from other DNA sequences in this sample as well. The J gene is TRBJ1-2, the V gene TRBV2; the match to TRBD1 covers 7 bases. Losses at the gene ends were 6 bases for V and 2 bases for J; bases not matched to a gene: 3. The CDR3 extends over 13 amino acids. Germline values: CDR1 SNHLY, CDR2 FYNNEI. The CDR3 DNA is TGTGCCAGCAGCCCGACAGGGAACTATGGCTACACCTTC. Its translation is CASSPTGNYGYTF. Together with reference TRBV2 and TRBJ1-2, the CDR3 gives the full variable domain: EPEVTQTPSHQVTQMGQEVILRCVPISNHLYFYWYRQILGQKVEFLVSFYNNEISEKSEIFDDQFSVERPDGSNFTLKIRSTKLEDSAMYFCASSPTGNYGYTFGSGTRLTVV.

The chain uses TRBV7-8 and TRBJ2-7, with D uncertain. CDR1 and CDR2 (germline): SGHVS, FQNEAQ. The CDR3 spans 14 residues. Trimming shortened V by 7 bases and J by 0 bases, and 13 bases separated the two germline ends. Written as DNA, the CDR3 is TGTGCCAGCACCCCGCCAACGGTCTCCTACGAGCAGTACTTC. Its translation is CASTPPTVSYEQYF. Combining the CDR3 with reference TRBV7-8 and TRBJ2-7 gives the whole variable domain GAGVSQSPRYKVAKRGQDVALRCDPISGHVSLFWYQQALGQGPEFLTYFQNEAQLDKSGLPSDRFFAERPEGSVSTLKIQRTQQEDSAVYLCASTPPTVSYEQYFGPGTRLTVT.

V usage is TRBV7-9 and J usage is TRBJ1-1, with D possibly matching TRBD1 (6 bases). V gave up 5 bases and J gave up 8 bases, with 18 bases separating them. This CDR3 region has 14 residues. Germline loops: CDR1 SEHNR, CDR2 FQNEAQ (reference sequence). In DNA form, the CDR3 reads TGTGCCAGCAGCCCCGTGGGGGGGCTGGACGAAGCTTTCTTT. It translates to CASSPVGGLDEAFF.

This chain's CDR3 is CASSLGQAGGRADTQYF. The DNA of the CDR3 is TGTGCCAGCAGCTTAGGTCAAGCGGGAGGGCGGGCAGATACGCAGTATTTT. This chain links TRBV7-2 with TRBJ2-3; 10 bases match TRBD2. V was clipped by 1 base and J by 4 bases; unmatched bases: 8. This CDR3 has 17 amino acids. Germline V lookup: CDR1 SGHTA, CDR2 FQGNSA.

This chain connects TRBV5-4 to TRBJ2-3; the match to TRBD1 covers 9 bases. The CDR3 totals 15 residues. Germline CDR1 SGHNT, CDR2 YYREEE (reference sequence). V trimming: 6 bases; J trimming: 4 bases; junction bases outside the gene matches: 9. CDR3: CASNQGGQGSDTQYF. Here the CDR3 DNA reads TGTGCCAGCAACCAGGGGGGACAGGGTTCAGATACGCAGTATTTT. Full variable domain (outside the CDR3, taken from reference TRBV5-4 and TRBJ2-3): ETGVTQSPTHLIKTRGQQVTLRCSSQSGHNTVSWYQQALGQGPQFIFQYYREEENGRGNFPPRFSGLQFPNYSSELNVNALELDDSALYLCASNQGGQGSDTQYFGPGTRLTVL.

The rearrangement joins TRBV2 to TRBJ2-1; no clear D gene. V was shortened by 5 bases and J by 6 bases, with 5 bases between the two germline ends. Looked up from germline, CDR1 is SNHLY and CDR2 is FYNNEI. The CDR3 totals 11 residues. The CDR3 reads CASSRGNEQFF. For the CDR3, the DNA is TGTGCCAGCAGTAGAGGCAATGAGCAGTTCTTC.